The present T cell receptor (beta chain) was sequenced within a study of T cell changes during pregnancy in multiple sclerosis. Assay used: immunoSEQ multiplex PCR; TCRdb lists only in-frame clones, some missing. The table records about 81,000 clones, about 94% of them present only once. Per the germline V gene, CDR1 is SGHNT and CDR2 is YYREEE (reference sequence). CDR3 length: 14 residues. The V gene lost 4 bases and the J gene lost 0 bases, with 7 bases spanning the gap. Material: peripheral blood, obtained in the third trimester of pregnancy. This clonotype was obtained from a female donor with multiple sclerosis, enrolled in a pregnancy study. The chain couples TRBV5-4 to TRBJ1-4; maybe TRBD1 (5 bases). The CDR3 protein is CASSDSATNEKLFF. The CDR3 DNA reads TGTGCCAGCAGCGACAGTGCAACTAATGAAAAACTGTTTTTT.